This entry lists 28 T cell receptor beta chains sequenced from one sample in a study of blood T cell repertoires in COVID-19 (dated by TCRdb to 2020 to 2021). The receptor library was made with the immunoSEQ multiplex PCR assay. Imported from immuneACCESS, the table was reduced by TCRdb to in-frame sequences with V and J called. These copies leave out some clones; in studies compared against another copy, an unresolved V gene accounts for under half, and the cause of the remainder is not known. Present in this sample are under 20,000 clones, around 82% of which were seen just once. The top ten clonotypes cover about 8.9% of the sample. Sequenced material: peripheral blood. Every receptor here comes from a human donor in a cohort sampled during active COVID-19.

The chain has TRBV27 and TRBJ2-4, with TRBD2 matching over 7 bases. Looked up from germline, CDR1 is MNHEY and CDR2 is SMNVEV (reference sequence). The V and J ends lost 5 bases and 0 bases, in that order; junction bases with no gene match: 7. The CDR3 length is 16 residues. The CDR3, as DNA: TGTGCCAGCAGTGCTACGGGACTAAAAGCCAAAAACATTCAGTACTTC. This gives the protein CASSATGLKAKNIQYF.

This sequence joins TRBV5-6 and TRBJ1-2; 8 bases align to TRBD1. The CDR3 spans 15 residues. Trimming removed 0 bases from V and 8 bases from J; junction bases left unmatched: 9. Germline V CDR1 and CDR2: SGHDT, YYEEEE. CDR3 in DNA: TGTGCCAGCAGCTTGGTTGCAGGGGGCCTGGAGGGCTACACCTTC. Protein product: CASSLVAGGLEGYTF.

The chain uses TRBV25-1 and TRBJ1-2; 10 bases agree with TRBD1. J lost 4 bases, V lost 4 bases, and 3 bases had no gene match. Germline CDR1 and CDR2: MGHDK and SYGVNS. The CDR3 consists of 14 residues. The CDR3: CASSAGQGFYGYTF. DNA of the CDR3: TGTGCCAGCAGTGCGGGACAGGGGTTCTATGGCTACACCTTC.

About this clone itself: Other DNA sequences from this sample encode an identical CDR3 as well. The chain couples TRBV19 to TRBJ2-7; D not certain. Germline lookup yields CDR1 LNHDA and CDR2 SQIVND (reference sequence). V was clipped by 6 bases and J by 1 base, with 4 bases between them. The CDR3 runs to 11 residues. The CDR3 loop is CASSSSYEQYF. The CDR3 DNA follows: TGTGCCAGTAGCAGTTCCTACGAGCAGTACTTC.

The V call is TRBV11-3, the J call TRBJ2-7, with no clear D. The V end was cut by 10 bases, the J end by 5 bases, with 21 bases between. The CDR3 is made up of 14 amino acids. CDR1 and CDR2 from the germline V gene are SGHNT and YENEEA. The CDR3 region has the DNA TGTGCCACCGGGTCCTTTGGATCTGCCGACGAGCAGTACTTC. This translates into CATGSFGSADEQYF. Full variable domain (remainder filled in from reference TRBV11-3 and TRBJ2-7): EAGVVQSPRYKIIEKKQPVAFWCNPISGHNTLYWYLQNLGQGPELLIRYENEEAVDDSQLPKDRFSAERLKGVDSTLKIQPAELGDSAVYLCATGSFGSADEQYFGPGTRLTVT.

The CDR3, as DNA: TGCGCCAGCAGCCCCCACCACGGGGGGAGGGCCCCCTACGAGCAGTACTTC. This encodes CASSPHHGGRAPYEQYF. This chain joins TRBV4-3 and TRBJ2-7; the match to TRBD2 covers 7 bases. V shed 4 bases, J shed 2 bases, and the junction held 14 bases outside the gene matches. CDR1 LGHNA and CDR2 YSLEER come from the germline V gene. This CDR3 spans 17 amino acids.

CDR3 bases: TGTGCCAGCAGCTTAGACACAGATACGCAGTATTTT. It translates to CASSLDTDTQYF. J is TRBJ2-3 and V is TRBV6-2 or TRBV6-3; D gene uncertain. Trimming pared 6 bases from V and 2 bases from J, leaving 6 bases between. Germline-derived CDR1 and CDR2 are MNHEY and SVGEGT. The CDR3 totals 12 residues.

This clone was found a few times. CDR3 protein: CASSPRGSFTYEQYF. As DNA, the CDR3 is TGTGCCAGCAGTCCTAGGGGTTCATTCACCTACGAGCAGTACTTC. The rearrangement uses TRBV6-5 and TRBJ2-7; tentative D call: TRBD1 (5 bases). Trimming removed 5 bases from V and 2 bases from J, with 16 bases in between. Germline V lookup: CDR1 MNHEY, CDR2 SVGAGI. This CDR3 has 15 amino acids.

The gene calls are TRBV5-6 and TRBJ2-5; D remains unclear. The V gene lost 0 bases and the J gene lost 5 bases, with 11 bases spanning the gap. There are 14 residues in the CDR3. Germline V gene sequence: CDR1 SGHDT, CDR2 YYEEEE. The DNA for the CDR3 is TGTGCCAGCAGCTTGGCCTCTCACTTGGAGACCCAGTACTTC. Protein: CASSLASHLETQYF.

This sequence joins TRBV27 and TRBJ2-2; no definite D call. The CDR3 extends over 15 amino acids. CDR1 is MNHEY, CDR2 SMNVEV, per germline (reference sequence). V was trimmed by 2 bases and J by 0 bases, leaving 7 bases between them. The CDR3 nucleotides read TGTGCCAGCAGTTTAACAGACGCGAACACCGGGGAGCTGTTTTTT. It translates to CASSLTDANTGELFF.

This clone was seen only a few times. The genes are TRBV7-2 and TRBJ2-3; TRBD2 matches at 12 bases. The CDR3 spans 15 residues. Germline trimming cut 5 bases from V and 5 bases from J; bases unmatched to any gene: 5. Germline V gives CDR1 SGHTA, CDR2 FQGNSA. This chain's CDR3 is CASSLGLAGRDTQYF. CDR3 coding DNA: TGTGCCAGCAGCCTGGGACTAGCGGGTCGAGATACGCAGTATTTT. Using reference TRBV7-2 and TRBJ2-3 for the parts outside the CDR3, the full variable domain is GAGVSQSPSNKVTEKGKDVELRCDPISGHTALYWYRQSLGQGLEFLIYFQGNSAPDKSGLPSDRFSAERTGGSVSTLTIQRTQQEDSAVYLCASSLGLAGRDTQYFGPGTRLTVL.

The chain employs TRBV7-8 and TRBJ2-7; D perhaps matches TRBD1 (6 bases). Germline CDR1 and CDR2: SGHVS and FQNEAQ. V gave up 1 base and J gave up 7 bases, with 14 bases separating them. The CDR3 consists of 14 residues. The CDR3 loop reads CASSLDLQGREQYF. In DNA, the CDR3 is TGTGCCAGCAGCTTAGATTTACAGGGAAGAGAGCAGTACTTC. The variable domain in full, with the rest retrieved from reference TRBV7-8 and TRBJ2-7, is GAGVSQSPRYKVAKRGQDVALRCDPISGHVSLFWYQQALGQGPEFLTYFQNEAQLDKSGLPSDRFFAERPEGSVSTLKIQRTQQEDSAVYLCASSLDLQGREQYFGPGTRLTVT.

The CDR3 bases are TGTGCCAGCAGCCCAGGACTAGCGGCCCTCACCGGGGAGCTGTTTTTT. Its translation is CASSPGLAALTGELFF. The chain recombines TRBV6-2 or TRBV6-3 with TRBJ2-2; 10 nucleotides match TRBD2. Germline V gives CDR1 MNHEY, CDR2 SVGEGT. V dropped 6 bases and J dropped 4; count of bases not matched to a gene: 8. This CDR3 comprises 16 residues.

The chain uses TRBV23-1 and TRBJ2-5; tentatively, D is TRBD1 (6 bases). TRBV23-1 is known as an ORF, though its function is uncertain. The germline V and J ends were trimmed by 7 bases and 1 base, with 16 bases remaining between them. The CDR3 has 15 residues. CDR3 region: CASKVGGPLQETQYF. In nucleotides, the CDR3 is TGCGCCAGCAAAGTAGGGGGACCTCTCCAAGAGACCCAGTACTTC.

This clone is a singleton in its sample. This chain joins TRBV10-3 and TRBJ2-3; a weak D match, TRBD1 (5 bases). The germline CDR1 and CDR2 sequences are ENHRY and SYGVKD. Trimming removed 0 bases at V and 4 bases at J, with 14 bases between. The CDR3 covers 16 residues. The CDR3 nucleotides are TGTGCCATCAGTGAGTCGGGGCAGGGTGTCGCAGATACGCAGTATTTT. This gives the protein CAISESGQGVADTQYF.

The chain has TRBV19 and TRBJ1-4; the D gene is possibly TRBD1 (5 bases). Germline CDR1 is LNHDA and CDR2 is SQIVND (reference sequence). Between the trimmed V and J ends, which lost 0 bases and 10 bases, there was a span of 12 bases. CDR3 size: 14 residues. CDR3 loop: CASSIEVRRAKLFF. CDR3 DNA: TGTGCCAGTAGTATAGAGGTCCGCAGGGCAAAACTGTTTTTT.

This rearrangement joins TRBV6-6 to TRBJ1-1; 11 bases agree with TRBD1. The CDR3 covers 15 residues. Germline V gene sequence: CDR1 MNHNY, CDR2 SVGAGI (reference sequence). After removal of 6 bases from V and 5 bases from J, the junction contained 8 bases not matched to a gene. The CDR3 loop is CASSAGTGGGTEAFF. The CDR3 DNA is TGTGCCAGCAGCGCCGGGACAGGGGGAGGAACTGAAGCTTTCTTT.

The chain has TRBV5-6 and TRBJ2-3, with 8 bases matching TRBD2. Germline V gives CDR1 SGHDT, CDR2 YYEEEE. The CDR3 is made up of 18 amino acids. The V gene end was trimmed by 2 bases and the J gene end by 0 bases; junction bases not matched to a gene: 11. CDR3 loop: CASSLSGSGGRSTDTQYF. As DNA, the CDR3 is TGTGCCAGCAGCTTATCCGGGAGCGGGGGCCGGAGCACAGATACGCAGTATTTT.

CDR3 region: CAWIIWGLAGDYGYTF. The DNA for the CDR3 is TGTGCCTGGATCATTTGGGGACTCGCTGGGGATTATGGCTACACCTTC. The rearrangement links TRBV30 to TRBJ1-2, with a tentative D call TRBD1 (5 bases). Germline lookup yields CDR1 GTSNPN and CDR2 SVGIG (reference sequence). The CDR3 contains 16 residues. V lost 4 bases to trimming and J lost 5 bases, with 23 bases between them.

This clone was observed once. The CDR3 nucleotides read TGTGCCAGCAGTCATGGGGGGAGCACAGATACGCAGTATTTT. This translates into CASSHGGSTDTQYF. The V and J genes are TRBV6-5 and TRBJ2-3; maybe TRBD2 (6 bases). The V gene's germline CDR1 is MNHEY and CDR2 SVGAGI. The CDR3 is 14 residues long. V dropped 5 bases and J dropped 0 bases, with 9 bases sitting between them.

This sequence joins TRBV27 and TRBJ1-2; D not resolved. This CDR3 comprises 13 residues. V dropped 5 bases and J dropped 8 bases, with 15 bases sitting between them. The germline gives CDR1 MNHEY, CDR2 SMNVEV (reference sequence). The CDR3 coding sequence is TGTGCCAGCAGTACCGGAGAGAGAGGGGGCTACACCTTC. It codes for CASSTGERGGYTF.

The rearrangement uses TRBV4-3 and TRBJ1-2; the D gene is possibly TRBD1 (5 bases). The V and J ends lost 3 bases and 0 bases respectively, with 26 bases between them. The CDR3 contains 20 residues. Germline V lookup: CDR1 LGHNA, CDR2 YSLEER. The CDR3 bases are TGCGCCAGCAGCCAGGAGGCGGTGGGGGGGATCTCTAAAGCTAACTATGGCTACACCTTC. Protein sequence: CASSQEAVGGISKANYGYTF.

The J gene is TRBJ2-3, the V gene TRBV5-5; 7 bases match TRBD2. The CDR3 runs 14 residues. V gave up 4 bases and J gave up 2 bases; unmatched junction bases: 4. In germline, CDR1 is SGHKS, CDR2 YYEKEE (reference sequence). CDR3 coding DNA: TGTGCCAGCAGCATGGGACTATTCACAGATACGCAGTATTTT. This sequence encodes CASSMGLFTDTQYF.

A word on this clone: The sample contains more than one DNA sequence encoding this CDR3. J is TRBJ1-2 and V is TRBV6-5, with D possibly matching TRBD1 (5 bases). Per germline, CDR1 MNHEY and CDR2 SVGAGI. V shed 6 bases and J shed 0 bases, with 8 bases lying between them. The CDR3 is 13 amino acids. The chain's CDR3 is CASSRAPNYGYTF. CDR3 in DNA: TGTGCCAGCAGCAGGGCTCCTAACTATGGCTACACCTTC.

The chain couples TRBV6-5 to TRBJ1-5; 7 nucleotides match TRBD1. The germline gives CDR1 MNHEY, CDR2 SVGAGI. CDR3 length: 15 residues. Unmatched junction bases numbered 15, after V lost 10 bases and J lost 6 bases. CDR3 DNA: TGTGCCACATCAACTGGAGGGGGCCGGGGTCAGCCCCAGCATTTT. Its protein product is CATSTGGGRGQPQHF.

V usage is TRBV23-1 and J usage is TRBJ1-5; TRBD1 might be the D (6 bases). TRBV23-1 is marked as an open reading frame, function uncertain. The CDR3 sequence is 16 residues long. Trimming shortened V by 1 base and J by 9 bases, and 19 bases separated the two germline ends. In DNA, the CDR3 is TGCGCCAGCAGTCAATACGACGCCAGGGGATTTCGGCCCCAGCATTTT. Its protein is CASSQYDARGFRPQHF.

V usage is TRBV27 and J usage is TRBJ2-5, with D perhaps TRBD1 (5 bases). Trimming shortened V by 2 bases and J by 4 bases, and 8 bases separated the two germline ends. The CDR3 has 13 residues. CDR1 is MNHEY and CDR2 is SMNVEV in the germline V gene (reference sequence). The CDR3, as DNA: TGTGCCAGCAGTTTACAGGGCCGAGAGACCCAGTACTTC. Translation gives CASSLQGRETQYF.

V and J are TRBV24-1 and TRBJ2-3; the match to TRBD2 covers 15 bases. Unmatched junction bases numbered 6, after V lost 4 bases and J lost 2 bases. CDR1 and CDR2 (germline): KGHDR, SFDVKD. This CDR3 has 18 residues. The CDR3 nucleotides are TGTGCCACCAGTGAAGACGGGACTAGCGGGAGGCCCACAGATACGCAGTATTTT. Its protein is CATSEDGTSGRPTDTQYF.